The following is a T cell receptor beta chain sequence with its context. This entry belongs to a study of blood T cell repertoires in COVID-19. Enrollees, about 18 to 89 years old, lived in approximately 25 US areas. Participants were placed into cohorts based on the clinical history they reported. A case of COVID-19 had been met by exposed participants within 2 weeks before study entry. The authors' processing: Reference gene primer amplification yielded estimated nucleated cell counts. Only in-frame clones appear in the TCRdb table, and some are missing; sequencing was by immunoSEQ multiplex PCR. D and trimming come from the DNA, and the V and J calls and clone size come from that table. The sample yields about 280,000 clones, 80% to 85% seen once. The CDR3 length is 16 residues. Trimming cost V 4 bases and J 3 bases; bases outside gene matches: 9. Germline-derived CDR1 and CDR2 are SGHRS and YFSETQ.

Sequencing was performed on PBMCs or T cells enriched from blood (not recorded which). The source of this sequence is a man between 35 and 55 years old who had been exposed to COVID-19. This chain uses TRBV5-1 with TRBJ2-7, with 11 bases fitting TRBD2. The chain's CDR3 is CASSEGTSGIYYEQYF. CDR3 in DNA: TGCGCCAGCAGCGAAGGGACTAGCGGTATATACTACGAGCAGTACTTC. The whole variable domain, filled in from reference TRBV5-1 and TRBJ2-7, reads KAGVTQTPRYLIKTRGQQVTLSCSPISGHRSVSWYQQTPGQGLQFLFEYFSETQRNKGNFPGRFSGRQFSNSRSEMNVSTLELGDSALYLCASSEGTSGIYYEQYFGPGTRLTVT.